This T cell receptor (beta chain) comes out of a study of sequential checkpoint blockade in melanoma. This clone showed up just a few times. Treatment indicated: randomized to nivolumab then ipilimumab (arm A) or the reverse (arm B). Clones were read by immunoSEQ multiplex PCR, and TCRdb kept only the in-frame ones, dropping some. The data contain some 11,000 clones, about 50% of them singletons. Per the germline V gene, CDR1 is LNHDA and CDR2 is SQIVND (reference sequence). The CDR3 covers 14 residues. V was pared by 6 bases and J by 4 bases, with 5 bases of the junction left unmatched. Sample: CD8+ T cells sorted from blood (inferred from file names), taken from a patient given nivolumab and ipilimumab in sequence. The sequence was obtained from a human donor with melanoma. V is TRBV19 and J is TRBJ2-7, with TRBD1 matching 11 bases. The CDR3 DNA reads TGTGCCAGTAGCCCTGGGACAGGGGGTTACGAGCAGTACTTC. It specifies CASSPGTGGYEQYF. Complete variable domain (other parts from reference TRBV19 and TRBJ2-7): DGGITQSPKYLFRKEGQNVTLSCEQNLNHDAMYWYRQDPGQGLRLIYYSQIVNDFQKGDIAEGYSVSREKKESFPLTVTSAQKNPTAFYLCASSPGTGGYEQYFGPGTRLTVT.